The 21 T cell receptor beta chains given below trace back to one sample, sequenced in a study of T-cell reconstitution after alpha-beta-depleted transplantation in children. Molecular barcoding with unique molecular identifiers was used for the TCRbeta library. TCRdb re-derived calls from the PCR reads in MiXCR, one entry per CDR3 protein. Of 7,500 to 10,000 distinct CDR3 sequences listed, roughly 13% are singletons. The sample here was PBMCs, mostly from graft donor cells, taken 60 days after TCRalphabeta/CD19-depleted stem cell transplant. These receptors were collected from a patient between 2 and 9 years old who had a stem cell transplant for inherited bone marrow failure, so the T cells may come from the graft donor.

This clonotype was counted at least ten times. V gene TRBV12-3 or TRBV12-4 combines with J gene TRBJ2-5; D unresolved. This CDR3 comprises 15 residues. Trimming removed 6 bases from V and 7 bases from J, with 21 bases in between. The CDR3: CASSPRARTDSTQYF. For the CDR3, the DNA is TGTGCCAGCAGCCCCCGGGCTCGTACCGACTCGACCCAGTACTTC.

This clonotype was seen repeatedly, ten times or more. This chain joins TRBV10-3 and TRBJ1-6; D is unresolved. Germline V CDR1 and CDR2: ENHRY, SYGVKD. The CDR3 contains 15 residues. Trimming took 8 bases from V and 8 from J, leaving 19 bases between them. CDR3: CAIQANVVGYSPLHF. DNA for the CDR3: TGTGCCATCCAAGCCAACGTGGTTGGTTATTCACCCCTCCACTTT.

This clonotype occurred many times. The rearrangement uses TRBV29-1 and TRBJ1-2; D gene unclear. Germline CDR1 and CDR2: SQVTM and ANQGSEA. This CDR3 is built from 11 residues. Trimming removed 2 bases at V and 2 bases at J, with 3 bases between. CDR3 residues: CSVEQNYGYTF. In DNA, the CDR3 is TGCAGCGTTGAACAAAACTATGGCTACACCTTC. The full variable domain, rest sourced from reference TRBV29-1 and TRBJ1-2, is SAVISQKPSRDICQRGTSLTIQCQVDSQVTMMFWYRQQPGQSLTLIATANQGSEATYESGFVIDKFPISRPNLTFSTLTVSNMSPEDSSIYLCSVEQNYGYTFGSGTRLTVV.

The table lists this clonotype with many counts. The rearrangement uses TRBV20-1 and TRBJ2-1; 8 bases map to TRBD2. The CDR3 loop spans 12 amino acids. Trimming at V came to 6 bases and at J to 8 bases, leaving 6 bases not matched to a gene. Germline CDR1 and CDR2: DFQATT and SNEGSKA (reference sequence). The CDR3 loop reads CSALGLVDEQFF. CDR3 DNA sequence: TGCAGTGCGCTGGGACTAGTGGATGAGCAGTTCTTC.

The sample holds many counts of this clonotype. The V gene is TRBV20-1, the J gene TRBJ2-7; D remains unclear. Germline-derived CDR1 and CDR2 are DFQATT and SNEGSKA (reference sequence). The CDR3 extends over 12 amino acids. V lost 3 bases, J lost 0 bases, and 6 bases lay in between. This CDR3 reads CSARQNSYEQYF. In DNA form, the CDR3 reads TGCAGTGCTAGGCAGAACTCCTACGAGCAGTACTTC.

This chain links TRBV3-1 with TRBJ2-7; 8 bases align to TRBD1. CDR1 and CDR2 from the germline V gene are LGHDT and YNNKEL (reference sequence). The CDR3 extends over 14 amino acids. V lost 4 bases to trimming and J lost 2 bases; unmatched junction nucleotides: 4. As DNA, the CDR3 is TGTGCCAGCAGCCGTGGACAGGGAACCTACGAGCAGTACTTC. Translating gives CASSRGQGTYEQYF.

Regarding this clonotype: At one end the junction does not follow the germline gene, possibly because of a read error. The CDR3 sequence is CAISPGLAGVEQFF. The DNA of the CDR3 is TGTGCCATCAGCCCCGGGCTCGCGGGAGTGGAGCAGTTCTTC. The chain is built from TRBV4-2 and TRBJ2-1; 7 bases match TRBD2. The CDR3 sequence is 14 residues long. CDR1 and CDR2 from the germline V gene are LGHNA and YNFKEQ.

In its sample, this clonotype was seen many times. CDR3 protein: CASSYSIWSSGRNEQFF. The CDR3 coding sequence is TGTGCCAGCAGTTACTCGATTTGGTCTAGCGGCAGGAATGAGCAGTTCTTC. The rearrangement links TRBV6-5 to TRBJ2-1; 7 bases map to TRBD2. The V segment lost 0 bases and the J segment 7 bases; nucleotides outside the gene matches: 12. The CDR3 has 17 residues. From germline, CDR1 is MNHEY and CDR2 SVGAGI.

This clonotype appeared many times. The chain recombines TRBV29-1 with TRBJ1-1; D is uncertain. Deletions cut 0 bases from V and 10 bases from J, with 21 bases between. The CDR3 runs 15 residues. Germline CDR1 and CDR2: SQVTM and ANQGSEA. The CDR3, as DNA: TGCAGCGTTGAAGATCTAGAGGGCCAGGCCCTTGGAGCTTTCTTT. Translation: CSVEDLEGQALGAFF.

This clonotype was detected many times. The V gene is TRBV28, the J gene TRBJ2-7; TRBD2 aligns across 10 bases. CDR3 length: 19 residues. Germline CDR1 MDHEN, CDR2 SYDVKM. The junction had 16 bases not matched to a gene; V was cut back by 1 base and J by 4 bases. The CDR3 DNA is TGTGCCAGCAGTTTATACTGGGGGTCCGGGACTAGCGATTTTTACGAGCAGTACTTC. Residues: CASSLYWGSGTSDFYEQYF.

This clonotype was counted at least ten times. The rearrangement joins TRBV6-5 to TRBJ1-1, with 7 bases lining up with TRBD1. Germline trimming cut 0 bases from V and 7 bases from J; bases unmatched to any gene: 8. The CDR3 consists of 15 residues. Germline-derived CDR1 and CDR2 are MNHEY and SVGAGI. The CDR3, as DNA: TGTGCCAGCAGTTACTCGACGGGCGGGGACAGTGAAGCTTTCTTT. Protein: CASSYSTGGDSEAFF.

This chain joins TRBV20-1 and TRBJ2-2, with TRBD2 matching 10 bases. Per germline, CDR1 DFQATT and CDR2 SNEGSKA (reference sequence). CDR3 length: 20 residues. Here the CDR3 DNA reads TGCAAGGCTCCGGGCCTAGCGGGAGCCAACCCCCTTATGCCCACCGGGGAGCTGTTTTTT. Its translation: CKAPGLAGANPLMPTGELFF.

This clonotype was counted many times. The chain employs TRBV20-1 and TRBJ1-2, with D unresolved. CDR3 length equals 9 residues. Germline loops: CDR1 DFQATT, CDR2 SNEGSKA (reference sequence). The V end was cut by 3 bases, the J end by 8 bases, with 4 bases between. DNA of the CDR3: TGCAGTGCTAGGGTCGGCTACACCTTC. Its protein is CSARVGYTF.

This clonotype occurred many times. This chain joins TRBV4-1 and TRBJ2-7; TRBD2 aligns across 8 bases. Germline V CDR1 and CDR2: MGHRA, YSYEKL. The V segment lost 4 bases and the J segment 3 bases; nucleotides outside the gene matches: 5. This CDR3 is built from 14 residues. CDR3 bases: TGCGCCAGCAGCCGCGGACTAGCCGGCTACGAGCAGTACTTC. It codes for CASSRGLAGYEQYF.

This clonotype was seen repeatedly, ten times or more. This rearrangement joins TRBV5-4 to TRBJ2-3; TRBD2 might be the D (6 bases). CDR3 size: 15 residues. V was trimmed by 0 bases and J by 1 base, leaving 9 bases between them. Per the germline V gene, CDR1 is SGHNT and CDR2 is YYREEE (reference sequence). CDR3 nucleotides: TGTGCCAGCAGCTTGGGGGCGGGACGCACAGATACGCAGTATTTT. Its translation: CASSLGAGRTDTQYF.

This clonotype was recorded many times. This chain joins TRBV2 and TRBJ2-7; D is unclear. The CDR3 covers 16 residues. Between the trimmed V and J ends, which lost 2 bases and 3 bases, there was a span of 17 bases. Germline V lookup: CDR1 SNHLY, CDR2 FYNNEI. The CDR3 DNA sequence: TGTGCCAGCAGTGAACCGTTTCTAGGGCCCCTCTACGAGCAGTACTTC. Translated: CASSEPFLGPLYEQYF.

This clonotype was recorded many times. The gene calls are TRBV20-1 and TRBJ1-2; perhaps TRBD1 as D (5 bases). Trimming cost V 7 bases and J 1 base, with 22 bases left between them. There are 16 residues in the CDR3. In germline, CDR1 is DFQATT, CDR2 SNEGSKA (reference sequence). As DNA, the CDR3 is TGCAGTGATAGGGTACCAGGGACGGGCTATAACTATGGCTACACCTTC. Its protein product is CSDRVPGTGYNYGYTF.

Ten or more counts support this clonotype. The genes are TRBV2 and TRBJ1-2; 7 bases line up with TRBD1. The germline gives CDR1 SNHLY, CDR2 FYNNEI. With 3 bases clipped from V and 11 bases from J, the junction kept 15 bases outside the gene matches. The CDR3 covers 15 residues. Written as DNA, the CDR3 is TGTGCCAGCAGTGAGAACCGGGACAGAGGTGTAGGTTACACCTTC. Encoded protein: CASSENRDRGVGYTF.

This clonotype has ten or more counts. This chain joins TRBV6-5 and TRBJ2-7; D might be TRBD1 (5 bases). The CDR3 runs to 14 residues. CDR1 is MNHEY, CDR2 SVGAGI, per germline. V was cut by 6 bases and J by 0 bases, with 12 bases left in between. CDR3 bases: TGTGCCAGCAGCCAAACAGGAATCTCCTACGAGCAGTACTTC. Its protein is CASSQTGISYEQYF.

The table lists this clonotype with many counts. V is TRBV4-2 and J is TRBJ2-3; TRBD2 is a possible D gene (6 bases). V was pared by 1 base and J by 2 bases, with 10 bases between. Germline CDR1 LGHNA, CDR2 YNFKEQ. This CDR3 contains 15 residues. CDR3 sequence: CASSQVGGITDTQYF. Here the CDR3 DNA reads TGTGCCAGCAGCCAAGTCGGAGGGATCACAGATACGCAGTATTTT.

This clonotype was observed many times. The rearrangement links TRBV6-5 to TRBJ1-2; D not resolved. The CDR3 length is 15 residues. Germline V gives CDR1 MNHEY, CDR2 SVGAGI. Trimming removed 0 bases at V and 1 base at J, with 9 bases between. The CDR3 region is CASSYSPGDNYGYTF. CDR3 nucleotide sequence: TGTGCCAGCAGTTACTCTCCGGGAGATAACTATGGCTACACCTTC.